Reported below is one TCR beta chain. Germline and junction disagree at one end, which may indicate a read error. These data belong to a study of OX40 agonist ivuxolimab in advanced cancers. Study context: Ivuxolimab is an agonistic anti-OX40 (CD134) antibody, and patients were treated with it. With a range of roughly 20 to 80, age averaged 60 years, and nearly 85% were male.

The protocol was immunoSEQ multiplex PCR, while the TCRdb copy is restricted to in-frame clones and leaves out a portion. The table lists about 40,000 clones, roughly 88% of them singletons. Germline loops: CDR1 SSHAT, CDR2 FNYEAQ (reference sequence). The CDR3 is made up of 15 amino acids. Blood was sampled at baseline, cycle 4 day 1, and cycle 7 day 1. Source: CD4+ or CD8+ T cells sorted from blood, taken in a trial of the OX40 agonist ivuxolimab. V is TRBV7-7 and J is TRBJ2-1, with D possibly matching TRBD2 (7 bases). The source of this sequence is an adult with an advanced solid tumor such as melanoma, head and neck, liver or kidney cancer. CDR3 nucleotide sequence: TGTGCTAGCAGCTTAGCGGCGGGGGCGTACAATGAGCAGTTCTTC. It codes for CASSLAAGAYNEQFF.